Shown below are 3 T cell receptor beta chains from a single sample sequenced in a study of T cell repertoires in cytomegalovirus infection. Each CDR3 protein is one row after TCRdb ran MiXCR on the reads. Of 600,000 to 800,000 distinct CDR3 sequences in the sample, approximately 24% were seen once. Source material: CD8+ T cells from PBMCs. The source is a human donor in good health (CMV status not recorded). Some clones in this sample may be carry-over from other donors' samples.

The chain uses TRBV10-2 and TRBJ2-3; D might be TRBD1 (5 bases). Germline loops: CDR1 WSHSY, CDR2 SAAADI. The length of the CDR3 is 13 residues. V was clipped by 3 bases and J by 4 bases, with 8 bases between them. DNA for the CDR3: TGCGCCAGCAGTGAATTAGGGGCAGATACGCAGTATTTT. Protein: CASSELGADTQYF.

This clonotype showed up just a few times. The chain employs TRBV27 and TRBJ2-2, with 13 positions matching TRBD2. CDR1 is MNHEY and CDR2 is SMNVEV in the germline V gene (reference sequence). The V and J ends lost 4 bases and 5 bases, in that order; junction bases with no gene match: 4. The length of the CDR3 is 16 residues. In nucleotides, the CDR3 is TGTGCCAGCAGTTGGGGACTAGCGGGGAGTACCGGGGAGCTGTTTTTT. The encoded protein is CASSWGLAGSTGELFF.

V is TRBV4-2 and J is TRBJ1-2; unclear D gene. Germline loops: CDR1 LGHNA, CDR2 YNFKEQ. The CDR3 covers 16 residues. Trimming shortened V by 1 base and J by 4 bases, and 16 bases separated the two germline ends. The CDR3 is CASSQGEGGISYGYTF. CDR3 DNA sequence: TGTGCCAGCAGCCAAGGGGAGGGTGGCATCTCCTATGGCTACACCTTC.